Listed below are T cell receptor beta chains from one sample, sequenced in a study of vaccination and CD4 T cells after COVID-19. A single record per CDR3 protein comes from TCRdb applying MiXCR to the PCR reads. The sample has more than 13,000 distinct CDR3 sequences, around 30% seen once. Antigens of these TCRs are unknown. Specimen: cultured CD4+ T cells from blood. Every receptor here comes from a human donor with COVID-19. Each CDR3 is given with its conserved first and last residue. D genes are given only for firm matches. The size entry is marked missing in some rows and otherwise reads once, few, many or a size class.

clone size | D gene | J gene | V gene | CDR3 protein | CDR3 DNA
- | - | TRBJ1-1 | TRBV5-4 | CASSLAQRNTEAFF | TGTGCCAGCAGCTTGGCTCAAAGGAACACTGAAGCTTTCTTT
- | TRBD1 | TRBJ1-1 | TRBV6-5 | CASSYRYRQGNTEAFF | TGTGCCAGCAGTTACCGTTACAGACAGGGGAACACTGAAGCTTTCTTT
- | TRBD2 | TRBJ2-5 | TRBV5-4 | CASSFNSGGVETQYF | TGTGCCAGCAGCTTTAACAGCGGGGGAGTGGAGACCCAGTACTTC
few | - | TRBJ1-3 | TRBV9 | CASSVAWGSGNTIYF | TGTGCCAGCAGCGTAGCTTGGGGCTCTGGAAACACCATATATTTT
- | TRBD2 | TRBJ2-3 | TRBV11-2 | CASSLGLGLAGPSTDTQYF | TGTGCCAGCAGCTTAGGCCTGGGACTAGCGGGTCCTAGCACAGATACGCAGTATTTT
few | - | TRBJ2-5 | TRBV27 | CASIKRGTQYF | TGTGCCAGCATTAAACGTGGGACCCAGTACTTC
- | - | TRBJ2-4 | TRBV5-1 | CASSPDAGKNIQYF | TGCGCCAGCAGCCCAGATGCGGGCAAAAACATTCAGTACTTC
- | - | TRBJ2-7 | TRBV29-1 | CSVRDTSYEQYF | TGCAGCGTCAGGGACACCTCCTACGAGCAGTACTTC
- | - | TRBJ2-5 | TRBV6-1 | CASSEGMGGTGQETQYF | TGTGCCAGCAGTGAAGGCATGGGAGGGACAGGCCAAGAGACCCAGTACTTC
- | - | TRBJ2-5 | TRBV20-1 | CSARVQGSETQYF | TGCAGTGCTAGAGTACAGGGTTCCGAGACCCAGTACTTC
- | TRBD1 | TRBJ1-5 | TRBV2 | CASNPGQGARGIGQPQHF | TGTGCCAGTAATCCGGGACAGGGGGCGAGGGGAATAGGTCAGCCCCAGCATTTT
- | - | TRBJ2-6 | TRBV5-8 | CASSRTAGANVLTF | TGTGCCAGCAGCCGGACAGCGGGGGCCAACGTCCTGACTTTC
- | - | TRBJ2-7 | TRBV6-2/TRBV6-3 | CASSYPGLPYEQYF | TGTGCCAGCAGTTACCCCGGGTTACCTTACGAGCAGTACTTC
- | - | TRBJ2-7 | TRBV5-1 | CASSLVPGESSYEQYF | TGCGCCAGCAGCTTGGTCCCTGGAGAGAGCTCCTACGAGCAGTACTTC
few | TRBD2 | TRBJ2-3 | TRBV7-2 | CASSQTSPTQYF | TGTGCCAGCAGCCAGACTAGCCCAACGCAGTATTTT
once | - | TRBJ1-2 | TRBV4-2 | CASSQDRAGGYTF | TGTGCCAGCAGCCAAGATAGGGCGGGTGGCTACACCTTC
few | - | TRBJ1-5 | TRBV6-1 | CASSRVGNQPQHF | TGTGCCAGCAGTCGGGTCGGCAATCAGCCCCAGCATTTT
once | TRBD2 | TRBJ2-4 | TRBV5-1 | CASSLASFGGGADIQYF | TGCGCCAGCAGCTTGGCCAGTTTCGGCGGGGGGGCGGACATTCAGTACTTC
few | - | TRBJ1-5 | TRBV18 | CASLEGMDQPQHF | TGTGCCAGCTTGGAAGGGATGGATCAGCCCCAGCATTTT